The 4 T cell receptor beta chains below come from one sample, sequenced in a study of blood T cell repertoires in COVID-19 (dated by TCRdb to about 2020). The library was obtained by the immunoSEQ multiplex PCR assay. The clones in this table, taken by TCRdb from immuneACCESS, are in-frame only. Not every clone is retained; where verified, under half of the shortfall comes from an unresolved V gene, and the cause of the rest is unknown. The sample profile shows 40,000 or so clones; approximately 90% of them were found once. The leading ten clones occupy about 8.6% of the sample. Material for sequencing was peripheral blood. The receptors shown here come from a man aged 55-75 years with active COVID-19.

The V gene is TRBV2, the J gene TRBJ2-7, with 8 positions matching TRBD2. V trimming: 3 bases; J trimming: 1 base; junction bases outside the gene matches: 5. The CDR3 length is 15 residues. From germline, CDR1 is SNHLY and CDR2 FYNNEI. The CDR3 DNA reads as TGTGCCAGCAGTGAGCTAGCGGGTCGATCCTACGAGCAGTACTTC. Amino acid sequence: CASSELAGRSYEQYF.

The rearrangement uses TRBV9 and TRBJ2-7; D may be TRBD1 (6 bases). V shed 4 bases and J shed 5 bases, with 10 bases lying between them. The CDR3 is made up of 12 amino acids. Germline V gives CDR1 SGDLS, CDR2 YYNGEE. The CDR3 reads CASSLQGNEQYF. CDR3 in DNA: TGTGCCAGCAGCCTTCAGGGGAACGAGCAGTACTTC.

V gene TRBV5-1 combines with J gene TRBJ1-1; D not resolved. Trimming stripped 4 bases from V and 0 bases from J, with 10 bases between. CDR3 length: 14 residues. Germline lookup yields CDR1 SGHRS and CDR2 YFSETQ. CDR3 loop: CASSLGLMNTEAFF. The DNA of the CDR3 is TGCGCCAGCAGCCTAGGACTGATGAACACTGAAGCTTTCTTT.

The DNA for the CDR3 is TGTGCCAGCAGCGCCACAGCTAACACTGAAGCTTTCTTT. As protein: CASSATANTEAFF. The V call is TRBV7-9, the J call TRBJ1-1; D is undetermined. The length of the CDR3 is 13 residues. The germline V gene encodes CDR1 SEHNR and CDR2 FQNEAQ (reference sequence). V dropped 5 bases and J dropped 2 bases, with 9 bases sitting between them.